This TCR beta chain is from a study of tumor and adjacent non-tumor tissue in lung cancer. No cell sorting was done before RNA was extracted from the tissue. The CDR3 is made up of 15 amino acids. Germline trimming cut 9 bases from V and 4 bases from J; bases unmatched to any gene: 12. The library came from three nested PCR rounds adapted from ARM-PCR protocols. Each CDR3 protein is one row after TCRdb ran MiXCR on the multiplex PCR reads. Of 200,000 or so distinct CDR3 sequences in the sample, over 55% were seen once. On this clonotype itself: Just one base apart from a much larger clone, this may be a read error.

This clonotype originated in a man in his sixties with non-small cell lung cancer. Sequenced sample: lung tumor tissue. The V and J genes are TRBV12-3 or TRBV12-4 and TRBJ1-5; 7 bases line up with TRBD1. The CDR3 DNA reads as TGTGCCAGGCGAAAGGGGGCTACTTCGAATCAGCCCCAGCATTTT. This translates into CARRKGATSNQPQHF.